The subject of this entry is one T cell receptor (beta chain). Antigen: not known. This sample stems from a study of lymphopenia after photon versus proton radiotherapy. Measured with immunoSEQ multiplex PCR; TCRdb has only the in-frame clones, and not every one. Here the sample spans 50,000 to 70,000 clones, roughly 87% being singletons. Study-level points and caveats: Under photons, naive T cells and diversity fell while effector/memory populations rose. Survival link was tested only in deceased patients; proton benefit remains a possibility.

Trimming shortened V by 4 bases and J by 4 bases, and 16 bases separated the two germline ends. The CDR3 extends over 15 amino acids. Germline V CDR1 and CDR2: SGHTA, FQGNSA. The chain is built from TRBV7-2 and TRBJ1-1; no clear D gene. The source of this sequence is a man older than 75 with esophageal cancer. Sequencing used peripheral blood, obtained from a patient treated with proton-based radiotherapy. The CDR3 reads CASSSLGPGSTEAFF. The CDR3 nucleotides read TGTGCCAGCAGCTCTCTAGGCCCCGGATCCACTGAAGCTTTCTTT.